This T cell receptor beta chain was observed in a study of blood T cell repertoires in COVID-19. The CDR3 contains 11 residues. Germline V gene sequence: CDR1 MNHNY, CDR2 SVGAGI (reference sequence). With 6 bases removed from V and 2 bases from J, the gap between germline ends came to 4 bases. Generated by immunoSEQ multiplex PCR, the TCRdb table keeps only in-frame clones and is missing some. Counted here are roughly 25,000 clones, around 86% occurring once; the ten biggest clones make up about 8%. This chain connects TRBV6-6 to TRBJ2-5; D gene unclear. The sequenced sample consisted of peripheral blood. This clonotype was obtained from a man aged 45-65 years with active COVID-19. CDR3 loop: CASSLQETQYF. DNA for the CDR3: TGTGCCAGCAGCCTTCAAGAGACCCAGTACTTC.